This T cell receptor beta chain originates from a study of tumor-infiltrating lymphocytes in primary liver carcinoma. In the study overall: Both sexes were represented among patients, who were 30 to 69 years old. Findings of the study overall: Researchers did not compare CD4+ and CD8+ repertoires, as samples were bulk unsorted. It was in tumors, not blood, that the top-250-clone fraction was significantly higher (p = 0.039). Tumor-adjacent and tumor-blood pairs shared less of their repertoires than tumor region pairs shared.

Trimming pared 2 bases from V and 1 base from J, leaving 20 bases between. This CDR3 is 18 amino acids long. Priming with a constant-region primer yielded TCR beta cDNA from about 540 ng total RNA. Libraries of TCR beta came from three nested multiplex PCR rounds with slightly modified ARM-PCR. Running 9 to 10 cycles apiece, the first two PCR rounds relied on TRBV1-TRBV30 forward primers together with a C-beta reverse primer. MiXCR, applied by TCRdb to the multiplex PCR reads, yields one record per CDR3 protein. Among 200,000 or so distinct CDR3 sequences listed, roughly two thirds were seen once. On this clonotype itself: Its cognate antigen is unknown.

Out of unsorted whole blood came the blood RNA, and germline DNA was extracted as well. The specimen sequenced was peripheral blood. The clonotype comes from a woman in her fifties or sixties with primary liver carcinoma and hepatitis B virus infection. J is TRBJ1-1 and V is TRBV12-3 or TRBV12-4; TRBD1 might be the D (5 bases). The CDR3 is CASSLSGRALRGNTEAFF. In DNA, the CDR3 is TGTGCCAGCAGTTTAAGCGGCAGGGCTTTAAGGGGGAACACTGAAGCTTTCTTT.